This T cell receptor beta chain was captured in a study of siplizumab effects on memory and regulatory T cells. The CDR3 runs 14 residues. Trimming took 10 bases from V and 0 from J, leaving 15 bases between them. Germline lookup yields CDR1 ENHRY and CDR2 SYGVKD. Repertoires were generated with immunoSEQ multiplex PCR, while TCRdb's copy carries only in-frame clones and drops some. The sample contains about 120,000 clones, approximately 94% of which appear only once. About this clone itself: The antigen remains undetermined.

Study-level findings and limits: Naive T cells appeared more varied than memory cells and looked like key alloresponse contributors.

The chain links TRBV10-3 to TRBJ1-1, with D perhaps matching TRBD1 (5 bases). This TCR came from a human donor in good health. Material: non-Treg CD4+ T cells sorted from blood. CDR3 residues: CATSFRGVNTEAFF. Written as DNA, the CDR3 is TGTGCCACTTCATTTAGGGGAGTGAACACTGAAGCTTTCTTT.